Detailed here is one TCR beta chain. Its antigen is as yet unknown. CDR3 length: 15 residues. CDR1 and CDR2 from the germline V gene are LGHDT and YNNKEL (reference sequence). Between the trimmed V and J ends, which lost 6 bases and 2 bases, there was a span of 13 bases. The data belong to a study of T cells in Graves' hyperthyroidism and ophthalmopathy. The study's findings and limits: Most clonotypes expanded in the thyroid (above 0.001) were also present in blood.

RNA transcripts were the template for amplifying TCR beta CDR3 regions. The study used the HTBI primer set for a first-round RT-PCR of the TCR CDR3. MiXCR was run by TCRdb on the multiplex PCR reads, yielding one entry per CDR3 protein. The sample consists of a few hundred thousand distinct CDR3 sequences, roughly 14% of them appearing once. Stable Graves' hyperthyroidism denoted no ophthalmopathy progression over 18 months. J is TRBJ2-2 and V is TRBV3-1; D is ambiguous. The clonotype comes from a young woman with Graves' hyperthyroidism. Sequenced input: blood. The CDR3: CASSRPESNTGELFF. In nucleotides, the CDR3 is TGTGCCAGCAGTCGGCCGGAGAGCAACACCGGGGAGCTGTTTTTT.